One T cell receptor (beta chain) is described in this entry. Its specificity is not known. Between the trimmed V and J ends, which lost 5 bases and 2 bases, there was a span of 15 bases. CDR1 and CDR2 from the germline V gene are LNHDA and SQIVND (reference sequence). The CDR3 consists of 16 residues. This sample is drawn from a study of cytomegalovirus exposure and HLA in healthy donors. The overall study: Earlier work reported 100 million or so unique TCR beta sequences from some 170 million T cells. Study-wide findings and caveats: Earlier results showed most TCR beta V segments being productive about 87% or about 30% of the time.

The PCR ran on 60 Vbeta and 13 Jbeta primers. Assay: immunoSEQ multiplex PCR; the TCRdb copy retains only in-frame clones and omits some. Of around 150,000 clones in the sample, roughly four fifths were seen once. This TCR was recovered from a man under 40 in good health and CMV-seropositive. This chain links TRBV19 with TRBJ2-2; D is perhaps TRBD1 (6 bases). Sequenced: PBMCs. The CDR3 loop reads CASSPTGNVNTGELFF. DNA for the CDR3: TGTGCCAGTAGTCCCACAGGGAACGTTAACACCGGGGAGCTGTTTTTT.